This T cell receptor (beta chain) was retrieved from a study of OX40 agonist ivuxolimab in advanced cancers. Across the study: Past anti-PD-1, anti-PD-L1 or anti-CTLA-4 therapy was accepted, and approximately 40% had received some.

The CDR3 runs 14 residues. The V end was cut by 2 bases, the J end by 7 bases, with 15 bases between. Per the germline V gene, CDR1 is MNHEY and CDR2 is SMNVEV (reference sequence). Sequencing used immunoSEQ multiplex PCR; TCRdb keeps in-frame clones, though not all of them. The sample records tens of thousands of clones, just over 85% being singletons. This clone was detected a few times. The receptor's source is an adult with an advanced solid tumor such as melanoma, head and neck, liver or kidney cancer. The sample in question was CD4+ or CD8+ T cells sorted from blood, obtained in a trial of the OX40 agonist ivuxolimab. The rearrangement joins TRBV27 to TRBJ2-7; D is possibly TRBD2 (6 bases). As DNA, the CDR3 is TGTGCCAGCAGTTTAATCGGCGGGGTGGGGGAGCAGTACTTC. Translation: CASSLIGGVGEQYF.